This T cell receptor beta chain was captured in a study of T cells in Graves' hyperthyroidism and ophthalmopathy. Clinical symptoms, serum thyroxine and TRAb, thyroid ultrasound and orbital computed tomography together formed the diagnostic basis. Germline V CDR1 and CDR2: MGHRA, YSYEKL. V dropped 6 bases and J dropped 0; count of bases not matched to a gene: 8. This CDR3 is 15 amino acids long. In its sample, this clonotype was seen many times. RNA transcripts served as the template for amplifying TCR beta CDR3 regions. HTBI primers were used for first-round RT-PCR of the TCR CDR3. Via MiXCR, TCRdb re-called the multiplex PCR reads, giving one row per CDR3 protein. Here the sample spans approximately 400,000 distinct CDR3 sequences, over 15% being singletons.

The clonotype comes from a woman between 18 and 30 years old with Graves' hyperthyroidism. Sequencing input: blood. The chain recombines TRBV4-1 with TRBJ2-7; 7 nucleotides match TRBD1. This CDR3 is CASRALGQHSYEQYF. CDR3 nucleotide sequence: TGCGCCAGCAGGGCACTGGGACAGCACTCCTACGAGCAGTACTTC.